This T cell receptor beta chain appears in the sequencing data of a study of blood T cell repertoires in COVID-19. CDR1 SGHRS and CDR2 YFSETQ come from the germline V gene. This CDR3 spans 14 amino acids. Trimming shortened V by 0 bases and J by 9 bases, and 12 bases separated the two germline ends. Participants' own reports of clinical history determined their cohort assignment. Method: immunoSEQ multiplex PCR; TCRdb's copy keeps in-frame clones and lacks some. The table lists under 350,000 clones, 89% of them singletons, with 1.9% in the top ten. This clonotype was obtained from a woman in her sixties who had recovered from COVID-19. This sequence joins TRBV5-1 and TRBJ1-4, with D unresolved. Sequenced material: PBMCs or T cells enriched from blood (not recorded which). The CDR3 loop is CASSLAVGAQKLFF. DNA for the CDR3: TGCGCCAGCAGCTTGGCCGTCGGAGCGCAAAAACTGTTTTTT. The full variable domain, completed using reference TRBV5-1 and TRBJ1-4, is KAGVTQTPRYLIKTRGQQVTLSCSPISGHRSVSWYQQTPGQGLQFLFEYFSETQRNKGNFPGRFSGRQFSNSRSEMNVSTLELGDSALYLCASSLAVGAQKLFFGSGTQLSVL.